Sequencing of this T cell receptor (beta chain) was carried out in a study of regulatory T cells in long-lasting Graves disease. Time point indicated: newly diagnosed GD, antithyroid drugs for less than 3 months. The TCR library was made from RNA extracted from PBMCs. With iRepertoire HTBI primers and Arm-PCR of CDR3 regions, TCR beta libraries were built. TCRdb processed the multiplex PCR reads anew with MiXCR; each CDR3 protein has one entry. The sample yields about 470,000 distinct CDR3 sequences, under 20% seen once. CDR1 is SGDLS and CDR2 is YYNGEE in the germline V gene. Trimming cost V 0 bases and J 0 bases, with 4 bases left between them. The CDR3 sequence is 15 residues long. The sample also formed part of further work on T cells in Graves' hyperthyroidism and ophthalmopathy.

This TCR derives from a middle-aged man with Graves disease. The chain links TRBV9 to TRBJ2-6; D is uncertain. The source material was peripheral blood mononuclear cells (PBMCs), sampled at new diagnosis, from a patient treated with antithyroid drugs. This CDR3 reads CASSVASSGANVLTF. The CDR3 region has the DNA TGTGCCAGCAGCGTAGCGTCCTCTGGGGCCAACGTCCTGACTTTC.